The 21 T cell receptor beta chains listed next were all sequenced from one sample in a study of cytomegalovirus exposure and HLA in healthy donors. With 60 Vbeta and 13 Jbeta primers, the PCR was carried out. Assay: immunoSEQ multiplex PCR; the TCRdb copy retains only in-frame clones and omits some. The repertoire holds 200,000 or so clones, about 79% seen once, with 1.5% to 2% in the top ten. Sequencing was done on a sample of PBMCs. The receptors derive from a man aged 18 to 30 in good health and CMV-seronegative.

As for this clone: The junction shows a germline mismatch at one end, possibly a read error. The chain carries TRBV7-9 and TRBJ2-1, with 9 bases matching TRBD2. CDR3 size: 14 residues. CDR1 and CDR2 (germline): SEHNR, FQNEAQ (reference sequence). Here the CDR3 reads CSSSPTTSGNEQFF. CDR3 DNA sequence: TGTTCCAGCAGCCCTACGACTAGCGGCAATGAGCAGTTCTTC. The full variable domain, in which reference TRBV7-9 and TRBJ2-1 provide the parts outside the CDR3, is DTGVSQNPRHKITKRGQNVTFRCDPISEHNRLYWYRQTLGQGPEFLTYFQNEAQLEKSRLLSDRFSAERPKGSFSTLEIQRTEQGDSAMYLCSSSPTTSGNEQFFGPGTRLTVL.

The count of this clone is one. This chain joins TRBV30 and TRBJ2-3; tentatively, D is TRBD2 (6 bases). V lost 5 bases and J lost 3, with 9 bases in between. Germline-derived CDR1 and CDR2 are GTSNPN and SVGIG (reference sequence). The CDR3 extends over 12 amino acids. The CDR3: CAWAAGTDTQYF. DNA of the CDR3: TGTGCCTGGGCGGCGGGGACAGATACGCAGTATTTT.

V usage is TRBV6-1 and J usage is TRBJ2-5; D might be TRBD1 (6 bases). This CDR3 has 15 residues. Trimming took 6 bases from V and 0 from J, leaving 14 bases between them. The V gene's germline CDR1 is MNHNS and CDR2 SASEGT. The CDR3 nucleotides read TGTGCCAGCAGAGCCGACAGGTCCTACCAAGAGACCCAGTACTTC. This codes for CASRADRSYQETQYF.

The chain uses TRBV10-3 and TRBJ1-2, with D possibly being TRBD1 (5 bases). V lost 3 bases and J 8 bases, leaving 16 bases between the germline ends. Germline V lookup: CDR1 ENHRY, CDR2 SYGVKD. The CDR3 covers 14 residues. The DNA of the CDR3 is TGTGCCATCAGTGATGGGACTAACCTATCCGGCTACACCTTC. It is translated as CAISDGTNLSGYTF.

V is TRBV28 and J is TRBJ2-7; possible D gene TRBD1, 8 bases. This CDR3 region has 15 residues. Germline values: CDR1 MDHEN, CDR2 SYDVKM. The V gene lost 5 bases and the J gene lost 2 bases, with 16 bases spanning the gap. CDR3 loop: CASSPYRGGTYEQYF. CDR3 nucleotides: TGTGCCAGCAGTCCTTACAGGGGGGGGACCTACGAGCAGTACTTC.

The rearrangement joins TRBV11-2 to TRBJ2-2; the D gene is possibly TRBD2 (6 bases). CDR3 length: 14 amino acids. Germline V gene data show CDR1 as SGHAT and CDR2 as FQNNGV. V was trimmed by 5 bases and J by 7 bases, leaving 14 bases between them. The CDR3 DNA sequence: TGTGCCAGCAGCACGGGACTCCCTGGCGGGGAGCTGTTTTTT. This gives the protein CASSTGLPGGELFF.

V and J are TRBV27 and TRBJ2-5; 8 bases map to TRBD1. The end of the DNA fits TRBJ2-7 better, so the J call may be wrong. The CDR3 is 17 amino acids. Germline V gives CDR1 MNHEY, CDR2 SMNVEV (reference sequence). CDR3 protein: CASSGRRTGSLSYEQYF. The CDR3 coding sequence is TGTGCCAGCAGTGGGCGGCGGACAGGGTCACTCTCCTACGAGCAGTACTTC.

The rearrangement links TRBV11-3 to TRBJ1-1; 7 nucleotides match TRBD1. CDR1 is SGHNT, CDR2 YENEEA, per germline. The CDR3 contains 14 residues. The V and J ends lost 2 bases and 1 base, in that order; junction bases with no gene match: 1. The CDR3 here is CASSLNRGNTEAFF. The CDR3 nucleotides are TGTGCCAGCAGCTTAAACAGGGGGAACACTGAAGCTTTCTTT.

J is TRBJ2-5 and V is TRBV6-1; the D is unclear. The V gene's germline CDR1 is MNHNS and CDR2 SASEGT. The CDR3 spans 11 residues. V shed 5 bases and J shed 4 bases, with 5 bases lying between them. CDR3 sequence reads: CASSSSETQYF. CDR3 DNA: TGTGCCAGCAGTAGCTCAGAGACCCAGTACTTC.

The rearrangement links TRBV4-1 to TRBJ2-5; D is unclear. The DNA end is a closer match to TRBJ2-7, so the J assignment may be wrong. The germline CDR1 and CDR2 sequences are MGHRA and YSYEKL. The CDR3 is made up of 14 amino acids. This CDR3 reads CASSQEQFSYEQYF. The CDR3 DNA follows: TGCGCCAGCAGCCAAGAACAGTTCTCCTACGAGCAGTACTTC.

The rearrangement joins TRBV7-3 to TRBJ1-1, with 9 positions matching TRBD1. Trimming cost V 5 bases and J 0 bases; bases outside gene matches: 4. This CDR3 region has 15 residues. The germline V gene encodes CDR1 SGHTA and CDR2 FQGTGA. As DNA, the CDR3 is TGTGCCAGCAGCCAAACAGGGGGCTTGAACACTGAAGCTTTCTTT. Its translation: CASSQTGGLNTEAFF.

This chain connects TRBV5-8 to TRBJ2-4, with a tentative D call TRBD1 (6 bases). The V end lost 7 bases, the J end lost 5 bases, and 10 bases lay between the germline ends. The V gene's germline CDR1 is SGHTS and CDR2 YDEGEE. There are 12 residues in the CDR3. CDR3 sequence reads: CASAYRENIQYF. CDR3 DNA: TGTGCCAGCGCCTACAGGGAAAACATTCAGTACTTC.

The chain joins TRBV9 to TRBJ2-1, with 10 nucleotides matching TRBD2. The length of the CDR3 is 17 residues. Per germline, CDR1 SGDLS and CDR2 YYNGEE. The V segment lost 0 bases and the J segment 2 bases; nucleotides outside the gene matches: 5. CDR3: CASSVEVLAGTYNEQFF. The CDR3 DNA sequence: TGTGCCAGCAGCGTAGAGGTACTAGCGGGGACCTACAATGAGCAGTTCTTC.

This rearrangement joins TRBV7-2 to TRBJ2-7; 7 bases line up with TRBD2. Germline values: CDR1 SGHTA, CDR2 FQGNSA. Trimming cost V 5 bases and J 2 bases; bases outside gene matches: 12. This CDR3 contains 16 residues. CDR3 region: CASSLVPGGNAYEQYF. CDR3 DNA sequence: TGTGCCAGCAGCCTAGTCCCGGGGGGTAACGCCTACGAGCAGTACTTC.

V usage is TRBV28 and J usage is TRBJ2-7; tentatively, D is TRBD1 (6 bases). Germline V gene sequence: CDR1 MDHEN, CDR2 SYDVKM. The CDR3 totals 14 residues. Trimming shortened V by 8 bases and J by 0 bases, and 14 bases separated the two germline ends. The CDR3 DNA reads TGTGCCAGCGGGGGCGGGTGGAGCTCCTACGAGCAGTACTTC. Protein product: CASGGGWSSYEQYF.

This clone is a singleton in its sample. The gene calls are TRBV27 and TRBJ2-7, with TRBD2 identical over 8 bases. Germline-derived CDR1 and CDR2 are MNHEY and SMNVEV (reference sequence). Trimming at V came to 6 bases and at J to 7 bases, leaving 14 bases not matched to a gene. The CDR3 has 15 residues. The CDR3 DNA reads TGTGCCAGCAGCTCCTGGACTAGCCTCCCGGGTGAGCAGTACTTC. Translated, it gives CASSSWTSLPGEQYF.

The chain has TRBV6-1 and TRBJ2-3; 8 bases line up with TRBD1. Trimming took 0 bases from V and 0 from J; bases not matched to a gene: 5. The CDR3 sequence is 17 residues long. CDR1 MNHNS and CDR2 SASEGT come from the germline V gene. CDR3 sequence: CASSEAQGAGSTDTQYF. The CDR3 DNA reads as TGTGCCAGCAGTGAAGCTCAGGGGGCAGGGAGCACAGATACGCAGTATTTT.

V is TRBV29-1 and J is TRBJ2-1; weak D call: TRBD1 (5 bases). Germline V gene lookup returns CDR1 SQVTM and CDR2 ANQGSEA. The CDR3 is made up of 12 amino acids. V was trimmed by 2 bases and J by 7 bases, leaving 9 bases between them. CDR3 bases: TGCAGCGTTGAATTGCAGGGTAATGAGCAGTTCTTC. Its translation: CSVELQGNEQFF.

The chain recombines TRBV7-2 with TRBJ2-3, with 7 bases that match TRBD2. V lost 7 bases, J lost 6 bases, and 10 bases stayed unmatched. This CDR3 is 14 amino acids long. The V gene's germline CDR1 is SGHTA and CDR2 FQGNSA. CDR3 bases: TGTGCCAGCACTTCTAGCGGCGAGCCTGATACGCAGTATTTT. It is translated as CASTSSGEPDTQYF.

The CDR3 region is CASSFRGQGSNEQFF. Written as DNA, the CDR3 is TGTGCCAGCAGCTTCCGAGGACAGGGGAGCAATGAGCAGTTCTTC. The chain has TRBV5-6 and TRBJ2-1; TRBD1 aligns across 9 bases. Losses at the gene ends were 2 bases for V and 6 bases for J; bases not matched to a gene: 6. Looked up from germline, CDR1 is SGHDT and CDR2 is YYEEEE. This CDR3 has 15 amino acids.

The chain recombines TRBV5-6 with TRBJ2-7, with 9 nucleotides matching TRBD2. After removal of 6 bases from V and 2 bases from J, the junction contained 12 bases not matched to a gene. The CDR3 extends over 16 amino acids. CDR1 and CDR2 (germline): SGHDT, YYEEEE. Here the CDR3 reads CASTLGGASGAYEQYF. The CDR3 bases are TGTGCCAGCACCTTAGGAGGGGCTAGCGGGGCCTACGAGCAGTACTTC.